Below, 31 T cell receptor beta chains from the same sample are listed, as sequenced in a study of cytomegalovirus exposure and HLA in healthy donors. TCRdb's copy holds only in-frame clones and misses some; the assay was immunoSEQ multiplex PCR. Here the sample spans approximately 160,000 clones, about 90% being singletons. Sequencing used PBMCs. The receptors stem from a woman between 18 and 30 years old in good health and CMV-seropositive.

The V call is TRBV7-9, the J call TRBJ2-3; weak D call: TRBD1 (5 bases). V dropped 7 bases and J dropped 4 bases, with 12 bases sitting between them. CDR1 is SEHNR, CDR2 FQNEAQ, per germline (reference sequence). The CDR3 totals 13 residues. The CDR3 is CASITQGADTQYF. The CDR3 DNA reads TGTGCCAGCATCACTCAAGGGGCAGATACGCAGTATTTT.

CDR3 amino acids: CASSLGPGSNYGYTF. CDR3 coding DNA: TGTGCCAGCAGCTTAGGCCCAGGCTCTAACTATGGCTACACCTTC. V usage is TRBV7-3 and J usage is TRBJ1-2; D unresolved. This CDR3 has 15 residues. CDR1 and CDR2 from the germline V gene are SGHTA and FQGTGA. V gave up 2 bases and J gave up 0 bases, with 10 bases separating them.

The table lists this clone with a count of one. The chain links TRBV11-2 to TRBJ2-7, with a possible D match to TRBD1 (6 bases). This CDR3 is built from 15 residues. The germline V gene has CDR1 SGHAT and CDR2 FQNNGV. The V end was cut by 3 bases, the J end by 2 bases, with 14 bases between. CDR3 sequence reads: CASSFGGQRTYEQYF. For the CDR3, the DNA is TGTGCCAGCAGCTTTGGAGGACAGAGAACCTACGAGCAGTACTTC.

The chain uses TRBV5-1 and TRBJ2-7, with 7 bases that match TRBD1. After removal of 0 bases from V and 5 bases from J, the junction contained 14 bases not matched to a gene. The CDR3 has 17 residues. The germline V gene has CDR1 SGHRS and CDR2 YFSETQ. CDR3 loop: CASSLVASGGGRNEQYF. The CDR3 bases are TGCGCCAGCAGCTTGGTAGCCTCAGGGGGTGGCCGAAACGAGCAGTACTTC.

In DNA, the CDR3 is TGTGCCAGCAGCTTAAGGCTAGCGGGGCTCCAAGAGACCCAGTACTTC. Amino acid sequence: CASSLRLAGLQETQYF. The chain joins TRBV7-6 to TRBJ2-5; TRBD2 matches at 9 bases. This CDR3 has 16 residues. Germline V gene lookup returns CDR1 SGHVS and CDR2 FNYEAQ. J gave up 1 base and V 2 bases, and 5 bases lay outside the gene matches.

This chain uses TRBV28 with TRBJ1-2; 9 nucleotides line up with TRBD1. Germline-derived CDR1 and CDR2 are MDHEN and SYDVKM. V shed 5 bases and J 4 bases; nucleotides not matched to a gene: 5. The CDR3 length is 14 residues. Here the CDR3 reads CASSTTGGSYGYTF. CDR3 in DNA: TGTGCCAGCAGTACTACAGGGGGCAGCTATGGCTACACCTTC.

The chain has TRBV21-1 and TRBJ2-7; the table's D gene call, TRBD2, was not cross checked with the DNA. TRBV21-1 is marked as a pseudogene. The CDR3 extends over 15 amino acids. CDR3 protein: CASIPGAGGTYEQYF. In DNA, the CDR3 is TGTGCCAGCATTCCGGGGGCGGGAGGGACCTACGAGCAGTACTTC.

The CDR3 DNA reads as TGTGCCAGCAGCGGACGGACTAGCGGTCCCTACAATGAGCAGTTCTTC. Protein product: CASSGRTSGPYNEQFF. V and J are TRBV9 and TRBJ2-1; 10 bases align to TRBD2. Germline loops: CDR1 SGDLS, CDR2 YYNGEE. The CDR3 has 16 residues. V shed 3 bases and J 2 bases; nucleotides not matched to a gene: 5.

The chain has TRBV19 and TRBJ1-5; the D gene is possibly TRBD1 (6 bases). The CDR3 covers 16 residues. CDR1 and CDR2 from the germline V gene are LNHDA and SQIVND (reference sequence). The V end was cut by 3 bases, the J end by 2 bases, with 14 bases between. As DNA, the CDR3 is TGTGCCAGTAGTATCGGTAGGGGGATAGGCAATCAGCCCCAGCATTTT. Residues: CASSIGRGIGNQPQHF.

This chain uses TRBV5-1 with TRBJ2-5, with D possibly being TRBD1 (6 bases). Trimming left V 0 bases short and J 3 bases short, with 9 bases between. This CDR3 spans 14 amino acids. The germline V gene has CDR1 SGHRS and CDR2 YFSETQ. CDR3 sequence: CASSLGDIKETQYF. As DNA, the CDR3 is TGCGCCAGCAGCTTGGGGGACATAAAAGAGACCCAGTACTTC.

This clone was counted once. V and J are TRBV7-8 and TRBJ2-7, with D maybe TRBD1 (6 bases). V was cut by 5 bases and J by 1 base, with 15 bases left in between. Germline CDR1 SGHVS, CDR2 FQNEAQ. The CDR3 has 15 amino acids. The CDR3 spells CASSPSQGISYEQYF. DNA of the CDR3: TGTGCCAGCAGCCCTAGCCAGGGGATTTCCTACGAGCAGTACTTC.

The chain combines TRBV30 with TRBJ1-1; 9 positions match TRBD1. This CDR3 has 15 amino acids. J was trimmed by 4 bases and V by 5 bases; bases with no gene match: 11. Germline CDR1 is GTSNPN and CDR2 is SVGIG (reference sequence). This CDR3 is CAWAVATGGLTEAFF. CDR3 sequence (DNA): TGTGCCTGGGCCGTAGCGACAGGGGGTCTCACTGAAGCTTTCTTT.

V is TRBV7-2 and J is TRBJ2-5; D is ambiguous. Per germline, CDR1 SGHTA and CDR2 FQGNSA. The length of the CDR3 is 12 residues. Trimming cost V 5 bases and J 2 bases, with 6 bases left between them. The CDR3 bases are TGTGCCAGCAGCCGTAAACAAGAGACCCAGTACTTC. This sequence encodes CASSRKQETQYF.

This chain connects TRBV18 to TRBJ2-2, with 10 nucleotides matching TRBD2. Germline assignment: CDR1 KGHSH and CDR2 LQKENI. The CDR3 consists of 17 residues. The junction had 6 bases not matched to a gene; V was cut back by 3 bases and J by 2 bases. CDR3 loop: CASSPLRTSGNTGELFF. The CDR3 DNA reads as TGTGCCAGCTCACCGCTTAGGACTAGCGGCAACACCGGGGAGCTGTTTTTT.

The chain carries TRBV6-5 and TRBJ1-1, with unresolved D. Trimming removed 4 bases from V and 5 bases from J, with 11 bases in between. The CDR3 loop spans 13 amino acids. CDR1 is MNHEY, CDR2 SVGAGI, per germline. The DNA of the CDR3 is TGTGCCAGCAGTTTTACCCGGCGGACTGAAGCTTTCTTT. It specifies CASSFTRRTEAFF.

The rearrangement joins TRBV9 to TRBJ1-1, with D tentatively TRBD1 (5 bases). The CDR3 sequence is 13 residues long. V was cut by 7 bases and J by 0 bases, with 10 bases left in between. In germline, CDR1 is SGDLS, CDR2 YYNGEE. The CDR3 protein is CASAGLLNTEAFF. CDR3 DNA sequence: TGTGCCAGCGCAGGGCTGCTGAACACTGAAGCTTTCTTT.

This sequence joins TRBV11-2 and TRBJ2-5; a weak D match, TRBD2 (7 bases). In germline, CDR1 is SGHAT, CDR2 FQNNGV. The CDR3 loop spans 16 amino acids. V was pared by 4 bases and J by 7 bases, with 22 bases between. Written as DNA, the CDR3 is TGTGCCAGCAGCTGGGGGGGGGCTGGGCTCCCAGGGACCCAGTACTTC. Its translation is CASSWGGAGLPGTQYF.

V is TRBV5-6 and J is TRBJ1-4, with D possibly being TRBD1 (5 bases). CDR3 length: 16 amino acids. Trimming cost V 4 bases and J 0 bases, with 13 bases left between them. The germline gives CDR1 SGHDT, CDR2 YYEEEE. The CDR3 DNA sequence: TGTGCCAGCAGCGGGGGGGTATCGACAACTAATGAAAAACTGTTTTTT. Amino acids: CASSGGVSTTNEKLFF.

The CDR3 region has the DNA TGCGCCAGCACTGGCACAGATACGCAGTATTTT. As protein: CASTGTDTQYF. The rearrangement links TRBV10-2 to TRBJ2-3; D unclear. This CDR3 has 11 residues. Between the trimmed V and J ends, which lost 7 bases and 1 base, there was a span of 3 bases. Germline V gene lookup returns CDR1 WSHSY and CDR2 SAAADI.

V gene TRBV7-6 combines with J gene TRBJ1-1, with TRBD1 matching 9 bases. Germline CDR1 and CDR2: SGHVS and FNYEAQ. This CDR3 is 15 amino acids long. The trim removed 1 base at V and 4 bases at J, leaving 4 bases unmatched. The CDR3 nucleotides read TGTGCCAGCAGCTTAGGGACAGGGGAAGGCACTGAAGCTTTCTTT. Translated: CASSLGTGEGTEAFF.

V and J are TRBV27 and TRBJ1-1; possible D gene TRBD1, 5 bases. Trimming left V 5 bases short and J 6 bases short, with 19 bases between. This CDR3 spans 15 amino acids. CDR1 and CDR2 (germline): MNHEY, SMNVEV (reference sequence). DNA of the CDR3: TGTGCCAGCAGTCCCTATGGAGGGGAAAGGGCTGAAGCTTTCTTT. Its translation is CASSPYGGERAEAFF.

The V gene is TRBV28, the J gene TRBJ2-5; TRBD2 matches 11 bases. The germline CDR1 and CDR2 sequences are MDHEN and SYDVKM. Trimming at V came to 5 bases and at J to 7 bases, leaving 12 bases not matched to a gene. The CDR3 loop spans 16 amino acids. For the CDR3, the DNA is TGTGCCAGCAGTCCACAGGTAGCGGGAGGGCCGGGGACCCAGTACTTC. Protein: CASSPQVAGGPGTQYF.

Written as DNA, the CDR3 is TGTGCCAGCAGCAGTGGAGGGCCAGCTAACTATGGCTACACCTTC. It specifies CASSSGGPANYGYTF. The V gene is TRBV7-9, the J gene TRBJ1-2; D not resolved. Germline V CDR1 and CDR2: SEHNR, FQNEAQ (reference sequence). This CDR3 has 15 amino acids. Trimming took 5 bases from V and 0 from J, leaving 13 bases between them.

The chain uses TRBV4-3 and TRBJ2-2; D is possibly TRBD1 (6 bases). The CDR3 runs to 15 residues. Germline lookup yields CDR1 LGHNA and CDR2 YSLEER. Trimming took 2 bases from V and 1 from J, leaving 8 bases between them. The CDR3 DNA reads TGCGCCAGCAGCCAAATGACAGGGAACACCGGGGAGCTGTTTTTT. Its translation: CASSQMTGNTGELFF.

The rearrangement uses TRBV1 and TRBJ2-5; TRBD2 was called by the table and not checked on the DNA. TRBV1 is shown as a pseudogene. This CDR3 contains 17 residues. CDR3 protein: CTSSRVLLAGGQETQYF. The CDR3 coding sequence is TGCACCAGCAGCCGCGTACTGCTAGCGGGAGGCCAAGAGACCCAGTACTTC.

This clone was recorded once. The chain links TRBV28 to TRBJ2-7, with TRBD2 matching 7 bases. The CDR3 spans 16 residues. The germline gives CDR1 MDHEN, CDR2 SYDVKM. Unmatched junction bases numbered 12, after V lost 3 bases and J lost 4 bases. CDR3 nucleotide sequence: TGTGCCAGCAGTTTTTTTTCTGGCGGGAGAGGATACGAGCAGTACTTC. Its protein is CASSFFSGGRGYEQYF. Combining the CDR3 with reference TRBV28 and TRBJ2-7 gives the whole variable domain DVKVTQSSRYLVKRTGEKVFLECVQDMDHENMFWYRQDPGLGLRLIYFSYDVKMKEKGDIPEGYSVSREKKERFSLILESASTNQTSMYLCASSFFSGGRGYEQYFGPGTRLTVT.

The chain couples TRBV7-9 to TRBJ1-2; 7 bases line up with TRBD1. Germline V gene data show CDR1 as SEHNR and CDR2 as FQNEAQ (reference sequence). The CDR3 is 16 amino acids. V lost 5 bases to trimming and J lost 6 bases; unmatched junction nucleotides: 15. This chain's CDR3 is CASSQTQGNLRNGYTF. In nucleotides, the CDR3 is TGTGCCAGCAGCCAAACACAGGGGAACCTTAGGAATGGCTACACCTTC.

This rearrangement joins TRBV25-1 to TRBJ2-7; TRBD2 aligns across 8 bases. CDR1 is MGHDK, CDR2 SYGVNS, per germline. This CDR3 comprises 13 residues. Germline trimming cut 5 bases from V and 7 bases from J; bases unmatched to any gene: 7. The CDR3 DNA reads TGTGCCAGCAGTTTCGTAGCGGGGCGTGAGCAGTACTTC. Protein sequence: CASSFVAGREQYF.

CDR3 bases: TGTGCCAGCAGCTCTAGACAGGGAAGGGACACCGGGGAGCTGTTTTTT. As protein: CASSSRQGRDTGELFF. This chain connects TRBV7-9 to TRBJ2-2; the match to TRBD1 covers 7 bases. The germline V gene encodes CDR1 SEHNR and CDR2 FQNEAQ (reference sequence). Losses at the gene ends were 4 bases for V and 3 bases for J; bases not matched to a gene: 8. The CDR3 covers 16 residues.

The chain has TRBV19 and TRBJ1-1, with D tentatively TRBD1 (5 bases). Germline values: CDR1 LNHDA, CDR2 SQIVND (reference sequence). With 3 bases removed from V and 1 base from J, the gap between germline ends came to 12 bases. This CDR3 is built from 15 residues. The CDR3 DNA follows: TGTGCCAGTAGTATCCTCGGTCAGGGGAACACTGAAGCTTTCTTT. It is translated as CASSILGQGNTEAFF.

This chain links TRBV11-2 with TRBJ2-7; D is ambiguous. CDR1 is SGHAT and CDR2 is FQNNGV in the germline V gene. The CDR3 runs to 14 residues. V was clipped by 7 bases and J by 0 bases, with 13 bases between them. CDR3 residues: CASTSPTSSYEQYF. The CDR3 nucleotides are TGTGCCAGCACCTCCCCTACGAGCTCCTACGAGCAGTACTTC.